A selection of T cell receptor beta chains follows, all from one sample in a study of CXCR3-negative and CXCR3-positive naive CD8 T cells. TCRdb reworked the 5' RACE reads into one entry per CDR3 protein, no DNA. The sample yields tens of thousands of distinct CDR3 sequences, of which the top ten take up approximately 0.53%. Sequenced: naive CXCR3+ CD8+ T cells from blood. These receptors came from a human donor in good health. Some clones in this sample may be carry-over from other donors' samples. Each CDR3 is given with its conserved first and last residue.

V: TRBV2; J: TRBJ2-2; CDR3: CASSEAELNPGELFF
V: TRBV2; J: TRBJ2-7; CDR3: CASTVSGTSVHEQYF
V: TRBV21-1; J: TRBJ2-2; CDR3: CANLNTGYGELFF
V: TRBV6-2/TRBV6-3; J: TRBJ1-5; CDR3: CASSYSADPSHF
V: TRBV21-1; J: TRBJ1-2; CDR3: CASSSFWTTCGYTF
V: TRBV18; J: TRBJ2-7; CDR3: CASSPGARDPSYEQYF
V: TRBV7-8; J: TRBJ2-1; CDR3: CASSLGLAGEESEQFF
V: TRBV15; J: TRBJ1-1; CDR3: CATSNRGRGLNTEAFF
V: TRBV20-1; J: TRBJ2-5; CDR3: CSARPWEGGPETQYF
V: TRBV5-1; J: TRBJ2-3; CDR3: CARKGLEGEDTDTQYF
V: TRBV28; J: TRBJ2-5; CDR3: CASSPTDQETQYF
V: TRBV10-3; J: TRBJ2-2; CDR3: CAKGQGDGELFF